Below, 15 T cell receptor beta chains from the same sample are listed, as sequenced in a study of cytomegalovirus exposure and HLA in healthy donors. 60 Vbeta and 13 Jbeta primers were used in PCR. Assay used: immunoSEQ multiplex PCR; TCRdb lists only in-frame clones, some missing. The table records about 190,000 clones, more than 70% of them present only once. Sample: PBMCs. These receptors were taken from a man aged 30 to 45 in good health and CMV-seropositive.

This chain uses TRBV11-1 with TRBJ2-7; 13 bases line up with TRBD2. V trimming: 4 bases; J trimming: 5 bases; junction bases outside the gene matches: 11. CDR3 size: 17 residues. Germline-derived CDR1 and CDR2 are SGHAT and FQDESV (reference sequence). CDR3 DNA sequence: TGTGCCAGCAGCTCACGGACTAGCGGGAGTGGTCGGGACGAGCAGTACTTC. Translating gives CASSSRTSGSGRDEQYF.

V is TRBV6-5 and J is TRBJ1-6; D not resolved. This CDR3 has 15 residues. Germline V gene lookup returns CDR1 MNHEY and CDR2 SVGAGI. V lost 2 bases and J 9 bases, leaving 14 bases between the germline ends. CDR3 loop: CASSYQPWEGSPLHF. The CDR3 DNA follows: TGTGCCAGCAGTTACCAGCCCTGGGAGGGTTCACCCCTCCACTTT.

The gene calls are TRBV7-2 and TRBJ1-5; no firm D call. Germline CDR1 and CDR2: SGHTA and FQGNSA. V lost 5 bases and J lost 0, with 14 bases in between. This CDR3 spans 16 amino acids. The CDR3 loop is CASSPREGFSNQPQHF. CDR3 in DNA: TGTGCCAGCAGCCCCCGGGAAGGCTTTAGCAATCAGCCCCAGCATTTT.

V is TRBV27 and J is TRBJ1-2, with a possible D match to TRBD1 (5 bases). The germline gives CDR1 MNHEY, CDR2 SMNVEV (reference sequence). The V gene lost 4 bases and the J gene lost 0 bases, with 9 bases spanning the gap. The CDR3 covers 14 residues. The CDR3 here is CASSSRVSNYGYTF. The CDR3 DNA follows: TGTGCCAGCAGTTCCAGGGTATCTAACTATGGCTACACCTTC.

The J gene is TRBJ2-2, the V gene TRBV6-5, with TRBD2 as a possible D gene (6 bases). Trimming removed 0 bases at V and 4 bases at J, with 6 bases between. CDR1 MNHEY and CDR2 SVGAGI come from the germline V gene. CDR3 length equals 14 residues. The CDR3 loop is CASSYSGGTGELFF. In DNA, the CDR3 is TGTGCCAGCAGTTACTCGGGGGGCACCGGGGAGCTGTTTTTT.

The chain carries TRBV27 and TRBJ1-1, with a tentative D call TRBD1 (6 bases). Per the germline V gene, CDR1 is MNHEY and CDR2 is SMNVEV (reference sequence). The CDR3 is made up of 17 amino acids. The ends were cut back, 3 bases at V and 5 bases at J, with 22 bases in the middle. In DNA form, the CDR3 reads TGTGCCAGCAGTTTCCCCCACTCCCAGGGGTCCCGAACTGAAGCTTTCTTT. Amino acid sequence: CASSFPHSQGSRTEAFF.

This chain links TRBV9 with TRBJ2-3; perhaps TRBD1 as D (6 bases). Germline CDR1 reads SGDLS; CDR2 reads YYNGEE. The length of the CDR3 is 16 residues. V lost 4 bases and J 0 bases, leaving 15 bases between the germline ends. The CDR3 sequence: CASSPLTGSSTDTQYF. The CDR3, as DNA: TGTGCCAGCAGCCCTTTAACAGGGTCCAGCACAGATACGCAGTATTTT. Full variable domain (remainder filled in from reference TRBV9 and TRBJ2-3): DSGVTQTPKHLITATGQRVTLRCSPRSGDLSVYWYQQSLDQGLQFLIQYYNGEERAKGNILERFSAQQFPDLHSELNLSSLELGDSALYFCASSPLTGSSTDTQYFGPGTRLTVL.

This chain uses TRBV5-4 with TRBJ2-2, with TRBD2 matching over 10 bases. V was clipped by 1 base and J by 3 bases; unmatched bases: 6. Germline CDR1 SGHNT, CDR2 YYREEE (reference sequence). This CDR3 has 17 amino acids. CDR3 residues: CASSLSIAGGYTGELFF. The CDR3 nucleotides are TGTGCCAGCAGCTTGTCTATAGCGGGGGGATACACCGGGGAGCTGTTTTTT.

This clone was seen a single time. The chain joins TRBV6-4 to TRBJ2-2; TRBD1 matches 7 bases. The trim removed 6 bases at V and 4 bases at J, leaving 8 bases unmatched. The germline V gene has CDR1 MRHNA and CDR2 SNTAGT. The CDR3 totals 15 residues. The CDR3 loop is CASSEGTELTGELFF. CDR3 DNA: TGTGCCAGCAGCGAGGGGACAGAACTCACCGGGGAGCTGTTTTTT.

This clone was seen a handful of times. The chain couples TRBV30 to TRBJ1-2; unclear D gene. Germline assignment: CDR1 GTSNPN and CDR2 SVGIG (reference sequence). V lost 8 bases and J 3 bases, leaving 10 bases between the germline ends. The CDR3 contains 11 residues. The CDR3 DNA is TGTGCCGCGGGCGTCCACTATGGCTACACCTTC. Residues: CAAGVHYGYTF.

This sequence joins TRBV7-9 and TRBJ2-1; possible D gene TRBD2, 5 bases. Trimming took 3 bases from V and 0 from J, leaving 6 bases between them. The germline CDR1 and CDR2 sequences are SEHNR and FQNEAQ (reference sequence). CDR3 size: 14 residues. Here the CDR3 reads CASSFGGSYNEQFF. The DNA of the CDR3 is TGTGCCAGCAGCTTTGGAGGCTCCTACAATGAGCAGTTCTTC.

This chain connects TRBV9 to TRBJ2-5; the D gene is possibly TRBD1 (6 bases). This CDR3 has 15 residues. The germline V and J ends were trimmed by 4 bases and 5 bases, with 18 bases remaining between them. The germline V gene has CDR1 SGDLS and CDR2 YYNGEE. CDR3 amino acids: CASSPPPGHGETQYF. As DNA, the CDR3 is TGTGCCAGCAGCCCCCCGCCGGGACATGGCGAGACCCAGTACTTC.

This clone was seen once. The rearrangement links TRBV18 to TRBJ1-1, with TRBD1 identical over 7 bases. V was pared by 2 bases and J by 0 bases, with 9 bases of the junction left unmatched. The CDR3 contains 17 residues. Germline CDR1 and CDR2: KGHSH and LQKENI. The CDR3 nucleotides read TGTGCCAGCTCACCAGGGCAGGGGGGAGGTATGAACACTGAAGCTTTCTTT. Its protein product is CASSPGQGGGMNTEAFF.

CDR3 loop: CASSRLPKYEQYF. In nucleotides, the CDR3 is TGTGCCAGCAGCCGTCTCCCTAAGTACGAGCAGTACTTC. This chain connects TRBV6-5 to TRBJ2-7; D gene ambiguous. V was shortened by 6 bases and J by 4 bases, with 13 bases between the two germline ends. Looked up from germline, CDR1 is MNHEY and CDR2 is SVGAGI. This CDR3 has 13 residues.

The chain has TRBV29-1 and TRBJ2-1; 9 bases match TRBD1. Germline V CDR1 and CDR2: SQVTM, ANQGSEA. Trimming cost V 6 bases and J 1 base; bases outside gene matches: 4. The CDR3 length is 14 residues. The CDR3 region is CSVEGQGSYNEQFF. CDR3 bases: TGCAGCGTCGAGGGACAGGGTTCCTACAATGAGCAGTTCTTC.